The clone carrying this TCR beta chain was detected only a few times. No antigen is known for it. The sample comes from a study of T cell repertoires in cytomegalovirus infection. Overall study: Through public TCR beta signatures, both CMV infection and matching HLA type were indicated.

TCRdb analysed the reads with MiXCR anew, one entry per CDR3 protein. The table lists under 150,000 distinct CDR3 sequences, 30% of them singletons. Notes on the study in general: Identification of carriers of CMV plus the relevant HLA was performed using cumulative public TCR beta family frequency. The ex vivo response showed dominance by HLA-C-restricted CMV-specific TCR beta clonotypes.

V dropped 4 bases and J dropped 7 bases, with 20 bases sitting between them. Germline V lookup: CDR1 MGHRA, CDR2 YSYEKL. CDR3 length equals 15 residues. The sequence came from a human donor in good health (CMV status not recorded). Some clones in this sample may be carry-over from other donors' samples. The V gene is TRBV4-1, the J gene TRBJ2-7; the D gene is possibly TRBD1 (6 bases). The sample here was CD8+ T cells from cultured PBMCs, taken from culture after CMV antigen stimulation. The CDR3 region has the DNA TGCGCCAGCAGCCGAGAGCAGGGGATGACGGAAGAGCAGTACTTC. This encodes CASSREQGMTEEQYF.